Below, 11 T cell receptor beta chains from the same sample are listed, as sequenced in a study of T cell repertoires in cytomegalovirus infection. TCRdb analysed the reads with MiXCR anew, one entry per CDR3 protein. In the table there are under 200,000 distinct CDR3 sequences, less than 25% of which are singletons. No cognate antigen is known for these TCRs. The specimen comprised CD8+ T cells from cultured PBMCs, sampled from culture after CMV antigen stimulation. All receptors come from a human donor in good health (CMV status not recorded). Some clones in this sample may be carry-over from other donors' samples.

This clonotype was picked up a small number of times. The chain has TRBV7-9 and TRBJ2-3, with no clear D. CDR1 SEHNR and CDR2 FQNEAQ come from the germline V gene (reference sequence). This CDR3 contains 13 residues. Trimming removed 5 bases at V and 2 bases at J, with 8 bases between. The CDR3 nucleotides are TGTGCCAGCAGCGACCTCTTCACAGATACGCAGTATTTT. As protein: CASSDLFTDTQYF. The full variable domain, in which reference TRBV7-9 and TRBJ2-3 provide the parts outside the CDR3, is DTGVSQNPRHKITKRGQNVTFRCDPISEHNRLYWYRQTLGQGPEFLTYFQNEAQLEKSRLLSDRFSAERPKGSFSTLEIQRTEQGDSAMYLCASSDLFTDTQYFGPGTRLTVL.

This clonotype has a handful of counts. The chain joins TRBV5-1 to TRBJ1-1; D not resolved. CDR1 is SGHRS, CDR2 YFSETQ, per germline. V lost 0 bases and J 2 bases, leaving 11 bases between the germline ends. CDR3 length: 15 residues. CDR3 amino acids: CASSLDQLINTEAFF. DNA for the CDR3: TGCGCCAGCAGCTTGGACCAGCTTATCAACACTGAAGCTTTCTTT.

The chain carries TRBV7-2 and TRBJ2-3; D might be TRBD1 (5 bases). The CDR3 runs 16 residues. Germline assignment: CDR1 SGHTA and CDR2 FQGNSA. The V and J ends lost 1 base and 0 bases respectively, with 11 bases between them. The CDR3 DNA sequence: TGTGCCAGCAGCTTAGAGGGGATCATTAGCACAGATACGCAGTATTTT. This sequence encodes CASSLEGIISTDTQYF.

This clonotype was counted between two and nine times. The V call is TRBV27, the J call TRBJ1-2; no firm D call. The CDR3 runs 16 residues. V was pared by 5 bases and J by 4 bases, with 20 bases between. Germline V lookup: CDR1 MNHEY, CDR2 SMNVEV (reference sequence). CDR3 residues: CASSPSSGDRVYGYTF. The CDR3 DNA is TGTGCCAGCAGTCCCTCCAGTGGGGATCGAGTCTATGGCTACACCTTC.

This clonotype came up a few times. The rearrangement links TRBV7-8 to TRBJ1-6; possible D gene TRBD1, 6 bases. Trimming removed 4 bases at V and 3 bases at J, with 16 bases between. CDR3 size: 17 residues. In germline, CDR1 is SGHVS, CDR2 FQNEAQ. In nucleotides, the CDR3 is TGTGCCAGCAGCTCGACCACCAGACAGGACTATAATTCACCCCTCCACTTT. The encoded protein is CASSSTTRQDYNSPLHF.

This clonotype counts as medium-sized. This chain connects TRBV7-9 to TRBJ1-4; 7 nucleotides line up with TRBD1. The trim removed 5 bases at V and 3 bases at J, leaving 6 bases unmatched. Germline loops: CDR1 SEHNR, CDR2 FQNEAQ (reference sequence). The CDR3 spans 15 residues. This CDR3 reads CASSNLGTANEKLFF. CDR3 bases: TGTGCCAGCAGCAACCTCGGGACAGCTAATGAAAAACTGTTTTTT.

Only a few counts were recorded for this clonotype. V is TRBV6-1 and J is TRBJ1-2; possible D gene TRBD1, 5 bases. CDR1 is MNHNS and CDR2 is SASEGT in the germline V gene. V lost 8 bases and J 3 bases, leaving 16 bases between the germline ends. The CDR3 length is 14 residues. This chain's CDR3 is CASAGPSGHYGYTF. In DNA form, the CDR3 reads TGTGCCAGCGCGGGACCGTCGGGCCACTATGGCTACACCTTC.

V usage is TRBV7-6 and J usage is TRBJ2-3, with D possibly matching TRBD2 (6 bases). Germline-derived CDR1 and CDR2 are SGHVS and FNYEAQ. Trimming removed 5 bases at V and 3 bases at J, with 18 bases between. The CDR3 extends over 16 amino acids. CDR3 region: CASSPSLAIQTDTQYF. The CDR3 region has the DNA TGTGCCAGCAGCCCGTCCCTAGCGATCCAGACAGATACGCAGTATTTT.

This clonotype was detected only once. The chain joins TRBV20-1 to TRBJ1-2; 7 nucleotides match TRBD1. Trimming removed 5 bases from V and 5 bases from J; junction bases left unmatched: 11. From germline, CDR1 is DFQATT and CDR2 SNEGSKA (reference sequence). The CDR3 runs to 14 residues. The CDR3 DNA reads TGCAGTGCTCAAGCCCAGGGGGGTGGGTATGGCTACACCTTC. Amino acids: CSAQAQGGGYGYTF.

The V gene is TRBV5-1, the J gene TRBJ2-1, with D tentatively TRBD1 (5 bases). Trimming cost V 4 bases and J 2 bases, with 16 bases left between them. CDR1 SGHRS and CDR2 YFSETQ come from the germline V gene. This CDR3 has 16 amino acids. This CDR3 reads CASSVREPEPYNEQFF. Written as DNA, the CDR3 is TGCGCCAGCAGCGTCAGGGAACCGGAACCCTACAATGAGCAGTTCTTC.

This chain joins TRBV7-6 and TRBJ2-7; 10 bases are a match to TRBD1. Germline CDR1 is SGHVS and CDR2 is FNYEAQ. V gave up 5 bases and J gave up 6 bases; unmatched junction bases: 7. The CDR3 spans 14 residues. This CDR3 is CASSHGTGAIEQYF. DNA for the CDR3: TGTGCCAGCAGCCACGGGACAGGGGCCATCGAGCAGTACTTC.